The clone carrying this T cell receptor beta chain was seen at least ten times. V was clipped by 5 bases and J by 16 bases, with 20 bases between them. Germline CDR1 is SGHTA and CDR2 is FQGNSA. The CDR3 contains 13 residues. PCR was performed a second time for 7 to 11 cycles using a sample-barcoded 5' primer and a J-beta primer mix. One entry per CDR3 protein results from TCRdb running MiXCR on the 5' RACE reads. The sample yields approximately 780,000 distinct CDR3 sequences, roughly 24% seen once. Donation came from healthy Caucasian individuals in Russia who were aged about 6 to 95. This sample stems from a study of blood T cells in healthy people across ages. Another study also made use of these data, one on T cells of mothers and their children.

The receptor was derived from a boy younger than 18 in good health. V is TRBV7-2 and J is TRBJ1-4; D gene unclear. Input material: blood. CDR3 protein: CASSIGWGTEKFF. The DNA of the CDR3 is TGTGCCAGCAGCATAGGGTGGGGAACAGAGAAGTTTTTT.